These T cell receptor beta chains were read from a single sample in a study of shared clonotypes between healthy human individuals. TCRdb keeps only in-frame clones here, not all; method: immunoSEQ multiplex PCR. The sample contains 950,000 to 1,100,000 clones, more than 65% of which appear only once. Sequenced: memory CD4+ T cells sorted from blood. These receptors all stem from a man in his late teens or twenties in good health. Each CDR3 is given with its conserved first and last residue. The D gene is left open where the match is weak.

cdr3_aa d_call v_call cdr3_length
CASGLDRVSNQPQHF . TRBV6-1 15
CASSRDRVGTEAFF TRBD1 TRBV2 14
CASSYVQANNYGYTF . TRBV6-6 15
CASSAGQGLAEAFF TRBD1 TRBV13 14
CASSYSGGGANTEAFF . TRBV6-5 16
CASSGGGLGWTEAFF . TRBV6-1 15
CATTGTVLKNIQYF TRBD1 TRBV2 14
CASRQNTNTGELFF . TRBV19 14
CASKTSGPRGTGELFF . TRBV6-6 16
CASSLERAGFLGMYTEAFF . TRBV14 19
CASSHTPGLAGGIYSYNEQFF TRBD2 TRBV18 21
CASSLAGVGDTQYF TRBD2 TRBV5-1 14
CASSPTGGKAYEQYF TRBD1 TRBV19 15